The 28 T cell receptor beta chains below were found in one sample sequenced in a study of long-term antiretroviral therapy in people with HIV. The run of the v3.0 immunoSEQ assay was at survey level. Some clones are missing from TCRdb's copy, which holds only in-frame ones; the method was immunoSEQ multiplex PCR. This sample has some 34,000 clones; 79% occur once, and the top ten carry roughly 3.1%. Material: unsorted PBMCs, obtained 1.9 years after starting antiretroviral therapy. The source is a young man with HIV.

The rearrangement uses TRBV28 and TRBJ2-5; TRBD1 is a possible D gene (6 bases). This CDR3 spans 14 amino acids. V was cut by 5 bases and J by 3 bases, with 13 bases left in between. In germline, CDR1 is MDHEN, CDR2 SYDVKM. The CDR3 protein is CASSNAGVEETQYF. The CDR3 coding sequence is TGTGCCAGCAGTAATGCAGGGGTCGAAGAGACCCAGTACTTC.

This clone was recorded a few times. CDR3 protein: CASSTGFAYEQYF. The DNA of the CDR3 is TGTGCCAGCAGTACAGGGTTTGCCTACGAGCAGTACTTC. The chain links TRBV27 to TRBJ2-7; TRBD1 might be the D (6 bases). The germline gives CDR1 MNHEY, CDR2 SMNVEV (reference sequence). CDR3 length: 13 amino acids. The germline V and J ends were trimmed by 5 bases and 2 bases, with 10 bases remaining between them.

This clone occurred once. The V and J genes are TRBV27 and TRBJ2-1; tentative D call: TRBD2 (6 bases). The CDR3 consists of 12 residues. With 7 bases removed from V and 9 bases from J, the gap between germline ends came to 13 bases. Germline V CDR1 and CDR2: MNHEY, SMNVEV (reference sequence). CDR3 in amino acids: CASTGPGGEQFF. CDR3 bases: TGTGCCAGCACGGGGCCCGGGGGTGAGCAGTTCTTC.

This clone was observed once. V is TRBV11-3 and J is TRBJ2-1, with D uncertain. The germline V gene encodes CDR1 SGHNT and CDR2 YENEEA. V shed 4 bases and J shed 4 bases, with 8 bases lying between them. This CDR3 is built from 13 residues. CDR3 bases: TGTGCCAGCAGCTCATTGGAGTACAATGAGCAGTTCTTC. This translates into CASSSLEYNEQFF.

The gene calls are TRBV14 and TRBJ2-7; D may be TRBD2 (8 bases). The CDR3 is 15 residues long. Trimming took 4 bases from V and 3 from J, leaving 16 bases between them. Germline CDR1 SGHDN, CDR2 FVKESK. The CDR3 nucleotides read TGTGCCAGCAGCCCAAAGGGGGCGGGGGGCTACGAGCAGTACGTC. Translated: CASSPKGAGGYEQYV.

The chain has TRBV2 and TRBJ1-2; D might be TRBD1 (5 bases). In germline, CDR1 is SNHLY, CDR2 FYNNEI. This CDR3 has 15 amino acids. V lost 8 bases and J 5 bases, leaving 21 bases between the germline ends. CDR3 nucleotide sequence: TGTGCCAGCTCCGGGCGACAGCCGTCTTATTATGGCTACACCTTC. This codes for CASSGRQPSYYGYTF.

The chain is built from TRBV6-1 and TRBJ1-2; D is perhaps TRBD1 (6 bases). The CDR3 consists of 14 residues. The V end lost 1 base, the J end lost 4 bases, and 10 bases lay between the germline ends. Germline lookup yields CDR1 MNHNS and CDR2 SASEGT. The DNA for the CDR3 is TGTGCCAGCAGTGAAGGGCCCAGGGGCTATGGCTACACCTTC. Translating gives CASSEGPRGYGYTF.

The rearrangement uses TRBV6-6 and TRBJ1-1, with a possible D match to TRBD1 (6 bases). CDR1 is MNHNY and CDR2 is SVGAGI in the germline V gene (reference sequence). Deletions cut 0 bases from V and 4 bases from J, with 12 bases between. CDR3 length: 15 amino acids. Here the CDR3 DNA reads TGTGCCAGCAGTTACTCGACCGGGGGCAGCACTGAAGCTTTCTTT. It yields the protein CASSYSTGGSTEAFF.

Only one count was recorded for this clone. V is TRBV2 and J is TRBJ2-2, with 8 bases that match TRBD1. This CDR3 has 15 amino acids. V shed 6 bases, J shed 1 base, and the junction held 4 bases outside the gene matches. The germline CDR1 and CDR2 sequences are SNHLY and FYNNEI. Here the CDR3 DNA reads TGTGCCAGCAGGACCGGGACAGGGAACACCGGGGAGCTGTTTTTT. As protein: CASRTGTGNTGELFF.

The V call is TRBV11-2, the J call TRBJ1-3, with D possibly being TRBD1 (5 bases). V was shortened by 5 bases and J by 0 bases, with 11 bases between the two germline ends. Germline V gene lookup returns CDR1 SGHAT and CDR2 FQNNGV. This CDR3 comprises 15 residues. CDR3: CASSEGLNSGNTIYF. Written as DNA, the CDR3 is TGTGCCAGCAGCGAGGGGCTAAACTCTGGAAACACCATATATTTT.

The genes are TRBV10-3 and TRBJ2-1, with D uncertain. Germline V gene lookup returns CDR1 ENHRY and CDR2 SYGVKD. The V end was cut by 6 bases, the J end by 0 bases, with 15 bases between. The CDR3 contains 16 residues. DNA for the CDR3: TGTGCCATCAGCAAGATCGTAGAGGACTCCTACAATGAGCAGTTCTTC. It is translated as CAISKIVEDSYNEQFF.

The chain uses TRBV30 and TRBJ2-7; TRBD1 or TRBD2 may be the D gene (5 bases each). Trimming cost V 5 bases and J 6 bases, with 17 bases left between them. From germline, CDR1 is GTSNPN and CDR2 SVGIG (reference sequence). The CDR3 is made up of 13 amino acids. The CDR3 DNA sequence: TGTGCCTGGTCTATGATCGGGGCTGGCGAGCAGTACTTC. This translates into CAWSMIGAGEQYF.

The chain employs TRBV4-1 and TRBJ1-5; D ambiguous. The CDR3 extends over 15 amino acids. Germline V gene sequence: CDR1 MGHRA, CDR2 YSYEKL. Trimming pared 0 bases from V and 7 bases from J, leaving 13 bases between. CDR3 sequence: CASSQDPGMNQPQHF. DNA for the CDR3: TGCGCCAGCAGCCAAGATCCTGGGATGAACCAGCCCCAGCATTTT.

This clone was seen only once. The rearrangement joins TRBV28 to TRBJ1-1; D remains unclear. V lost 2 bases to trimming and J lost 7 bases, with 8 bases between them. This CDR3 is built from 12 residues. Looked up from germline, CDR1 is MDHEN and CDR2 is SYDVKM. The CDR3 sequence: CASSLGQIEAFF. The CDR3 coding sequence is TGTGCCAGCAGTTTAGGCCAAATTGAAGCTTTCTTT.

The V and J genes are TRBV6-5 and TRBJ1-5; the match to TRBD1 covers 7 bases. V lost 6 bases to trimming and J lost 7 bases; unmatched junction nucleotides: 9. Germline CDR1 MNHEY, CDR2 SVGAGI. CDR3 length: 14 residues. CDR3 protein: CASRTGTDMQPQHF. CDR3 coding DNA: TGTGCCAGCAGGACCGGGACAGATATGCAGCCCCAGCATTTT.

The J gene is TRBJ1-2, the V gene TRBV7-9, with a tentative D call TRBD1 (5 bases). V was clipped by 4 bases and J by 4 bases, with 10 bases between them. CDR3 length equals 13 residues. Germline CDR1 and CDR2: SEHNR and FQNEAQ (reference sequence). The CDR3 sequence: CASSSGTVYGYTF. CDR3 bases: TGTGCCAGCAGCTCAGGGACGGTCTATGGCTACACCTTC.

CDR3 bases: TGTGCCAGCAGGACACAGGGGGCGACAGATACGCAGTATTTT. The encoded protein is CASRTQGATDTQYF. The chain links TRBV6-5 to TRBJ2-3; the match to TRBD1 covers 9 bases. Germline loops: CDR1 MNHEY, CDR2 SVGAGI. V gave up 6 bases and J gave up 3 bases; unmatched junction bases: 4. This CDR3 contains 14 residues.

This sequence joins TRBV29-1 and TRBJ1-1, with D unresolved. Trimming removed 3 bases at V and 3 bases at J, with 14 bases between. The germline V gene encodes CDR1 SQVTM and CDR2 ANQGSEA. This CDR3 spans 14 amino acids. The CDR3 loop reads CSVDPGSHYTEAFF. The CDR3 nucleotides are TGCAGCGTTGATCCGGGTTCCCATTACACTGAAGCTTTCTTT.

This chain connects TRBV6-1 to TRBJ2-2; TRBD1 matches 8 bases. Unmatched junction bases numbered 11, after V lost 4 bases and J lost 1 base. This CDR3 region has 18 residues. Germline CDR1 reads MNHNS; CDR2 reads SASEGT. DNA of the CDR3: TGTGCCAGCAGTGGGGTTACAGGGGGACCCCAGAACACCGGGGAGCTGTTTTTT. This encodes CASSGVTGGPQNTGELFF.

The V gene is TRBV7-9, the J gene TRBJ1-2; D gene ambiguous. Trimming took off 3 bases at V and 8 bases at J, with 4 bases between the two ends. The CDR3 has 10 residues. CDR1 is SEHNR, CDR2 FQNEAQ, per germline (reference sequence). The CDR3 is CASSLDGYTF. The DNA for the CDR3 is TGTGCCAGCAGCTTGGACGGCTACACCTTC.

The chain employs TRBV7-9 and TRBJ1-6; no clear D gene. Between the trimmed V and J ends, which lost 5 bases and 5 bases, there was a span of 10 bases. This CDR3 contains 14 residues. Germline V gene sequence: CDR1 SEHNR, CDR2 FQNEAQ (reference sequence). Written as DNA, the CDR3 is TGTGCCAGCAGCCCCCGGGAGCATAATTCACCCCTCCACTTT. Translated, it gives CASSPREHNSPLHF.

The table lists this clone with a count of one. The rearrangement links TRBV28 to TRBJ2-3, with no clear D. Germline CDR1 is MDHEN and CDR2 is SYDVKM. V lost 6 bases and J lost 4, with 17 bases in between. The CDR3 length is 15 residues. The CDR3 spells CASRPEWGASDTQYF. The CDR3 bases are TGTGCCAGCAGGCCGGAGTGGGGTGCTTCAGATACGCAGTATTTT.

Concerning this clone itself: One junction end does not reproduce the germline sequence, and a read error may be involved. CDR3 residues: CASSQSVYTEAFF. The CDR3 coding sequence is TGTGCCAGCAGCCAATCGGTCTACACGGAAGCTTTCTTT. The chain recombines TRBV11-3 with TRBJ1-1; no firm D call. The CDR3 totals 13 residues. Germline-derived CDR1 and CDR2 are SGHNT and YENEEA.

In its sample, this clone was seen once. The chain is built from TRBV5-1 and TRBJ2-5, with a weak D call TRBD2 (5 bases). The CDR3 has 12 amino acids. V was pared by 4 bases and J by 1 base, with 5 bases between. Germline CDR1 SGHRS, CDR2 YFSETQ. The CDR3 DNA is TGCGCCAGCAGCGGGAGCCAAGAGACCCAGTACTTC. This gives the protein CASSGSQETQYF.

This rearrangement joins TRBV30 to TRBJ2-3; TRBD2 might be the D (5 bases). There are 16 residues in the CDR3. V was shortened by 3 bases and J by 1 base, with 17 bases between the two germline ends. Germline CDR1 is GTSNPN and CDR2 is SVGIG (reference sequence). CDR3 nucleotides: TGTGCCTGGAGACGCAAACAGCGGAGCCGCACAGATACGCAGTATTTT. It translates to CAWRRKQRSRTDTQYF.

The chain is built from TRBV7-6 and TRBJ2-3, with a tentative D call TRBD2 (5 bases). The CDR3 spans 14 residues. V lost 3 bases and J 0 bases, leaving 7 bases between the germline ends. The germline V gene has CDR1 SGHVS and CDR2 FNYEAQ. The DNA for the CDR3 is TGTGCCAGCAGCTTTTGGGAGAGCACAGATACGCAGTATTTT. Amino acid sequence: CASSFWESTDTQYF.

The CDR3 protein is CASSEFSQETQYF. CDR3 DNA: TGCGCCAGCAGTGAGTTTAGCCAAGAGACCCAGTACTTC. The chain employs TRBV10-2 and TRBJ2-5; no firm D call. V gave up 1 base and J gave up 1 base, with 4 bases separating them. CDR1 WSHSY and CDR2 SAAADI come from the germline V gene. The CDR3 is 13 amino acids.

The chain uses TRBV19 and TRBJ2-3, with 7 bases matching TRBD1. The germline gives CDR1 LNHDA, CDR2 SQIVND (reference sequence). The CDR3 runs to 13 residues. The ends lost 6 bases at V and 6 bases at J; junction bases unmatched: 6. Here the CDR3 reads CASRTGTVDTQYF. In nucleotides, the CDR3 is TGTGCCAGTAGGACCGGGACAGTTGATACGCAGTATTTT.